A selection of T cell receptor beta chains follows, all from one sample in a study of T-cell memory formation after mild COVID-19. TCRdb passed the 5' RACE reads through MiXCR, listing each CDR3 protein once. The sample records roughly 110,000 distinct CDR3 sequences, over 15% being singletons. The material sequenced was PBMCs or a T cell subset sorted from them (not recorded which). These receptors all come from an adult woman who had mild COVID-19 (a few samples of this study predate the infection). Cell type and time point are not known. Both conserved end residues are part of each CDR3. The order of the fields is J gene, V gene, clone size, D gene, CDR3 protein, CDR3 DNA. A D gene is named only where the DNA matches it firmly. Rows may omit the clone size; those that give it use once, few, many or a size class.

TRBJ2-5 TRBV7-8 few . CASVGDARRWETQYF TGTGCCAGCGTCGGAGACGCTAGACGCTGGGAGACCCAGTACTTC
TRBJ2-7 TRBV7-2 . TRBD2 CASSPGLAEGEQYF TGTGCCAGCAGCCCCGGCCTAGCGGAGGGAGAGCAGTACTTC
TRBJ2-7 TRBV29-1 few TRBD1 CSVDLTGSSYEQYF TGCAGCGTTGATCTGACAGGGAGCTCCTACGAGCAGTACTTC
TRBJ2-1 TRBV20-1 many . CSARDRRSYNEQFF TGCAGTGCTAGAGATAGGAGGTCCTACAATGAGCAGTTCTTC
TRBJ2-1 TRBV5-1 few . CASSAGDSYNEQFF TGCGCCAGCAGCGCGGGGGACAGCTACAATGAGCAGTTCTTC
TRBJ2-7 TRBV7-9 . . CASSLAEGSDEQYF TGTGCCAGCAGCTTAGCGGAAGGTTCCGACGAGCAGTACTTC
TRBJ2-1 TRBV20-1 few TRBD2 CSATNPSGRRGVEQFF TGCAGTGCCACAAACCCTAGCGGGAGACGAGGAGTTGAGCAGTTCTTC
TRBJ2-7 TRBV9 few . CASSVAGLLDEQYF TGTGCCAGCAGCGTAGCAGGGCTCTTGGACGAGCAGTACTTC
TRBJ1-5 TRBV29-1 . . CSLEPGGGQPQHF TGCAGCCTCGAACCGGGAGGGGGTCAGCCCCAGCATTTT
TRBJ1-2 TRBV5-5 few TRBD1 CASSLAGQGAPGYTF TGTGCCAGCAGCTTGGCCGGACAGGGGGCGCCCGGCTACACCTTC
TRBJ1-2 TRBV2 . . CASSEIQLYGYTF TGTGCCAGCAGTGAAATACAGCTCTATGGCTACACCTTC
TRBJ2-5 TRBV7-9 . . CASSPQETQETQYF TGTGCCAGCAGCCCCCAGGAGACCCAAGAGACCCAGTACTTC
TRBJ1-5 TRBV12-3/TRBV12-4 few . CASSWRTANHSNQPQHF TGTGCCAGCAGTTGGCGAACAGCTAATCATAGCAATCAGCCCCAGCATTTT
TRBJ1-1 TRBV7-9 many . CASSRGTEAFF TGTGCCAGCAGCAGGGGCACTGAAGCTTTCTTT
TRBJ1-2 TRBV4-1 many . CASSQEAHRAGLSYTF TGCGCCAGCAGCCAAGAAGCGCACAGGGCAGGGTTAAGCTACACCTTC
TRBJ2-7 TRBV11-2 many TRBD2 CASSLVTSGPSYEQYF TGTGCCAGCAGCTTAGTTACTAGCGGTCCCTCCTACGAGCAGTACTTC
TRBJ2-3 TRBV20-1 . . CSARDRVAVYTDTQYF TGCAGTGCTAGAGATCGAGTGGCAGTTTACACAGATACGCAGTATTTT
TRBJ2-1 TRBV14 . . CASSPSVSYNEQFF TGTGCCAGCAGCCCATCGGTCTCCTACAATGAGCAGTTCTTC
TRBJ1-2 TRBV29-1 once . CSVEPRGAGYTF TGCAGCGTTGAACCCCGGGGGGCTGGCTACACCTTC
TRBJ2-2 TRBV9 few . CASSVALTVTGELFF TGTGCCAGCAGCGTAGCTTTGACAGTCACCGGGGAGCTGTTTTTT
TRBJ2-7 TRBV4-1 few . CASSHEVGLTYEQYF TGCGCCAGCAGCCACGAAGTGGGGTTAACCTACGAGCAGTACTTC
TRBJ2-1 TRBV2 . TRBD1 CASIIRGQRTYNEQFF TGTGCCAGCATAATCAGGGGGCAGCGCACCTACAATGAGCAGTTCTTC
TRBJ2-2 TRBV12-3/TRBV12-4 . TRBD2 CASSPASGTLTGELFF TGTGCCAGCAGCCCAGCTAGCGGAACCCTCACCGGGGAGCTGTTTTTT
TRBJ1-2 TRBV20-1 . TRBD1 CSALDRERGYGYTF TGCAGTGCTCTAGACAGGGAGCGAGGCTATGGCTACACCTTC
TRBJ2-7 TRBV4-3 few . CASSQGGSTYEQYF TGCGCCAGCAGCCAAGGTGGATCGACCTACGAGCAGTACTTC
TRBJ1-1 TRBV5-4 . . CASMENTEAFF TGTGCCAGCATGGAGAACACTGAAGCTTTCTTT